This TCR beta chain was identified during a study of cytomegalovirus exposure and HLA in healthy donors. Produced via immunoSEQ multiplex PCR; TCRdb's table is partial and in-frame only. The sample lists fewer than 300,000 clones, around 87% occurring once. J gave up 5 bases and V 2 bases, and 4 bases lay outside the gene matches. The CDR3 sequence is 15 residues long. CDR1 MNHEY and CDR2 SMNVEV come from the germline V gene (reference sequence). The TCR originated in a woman aged 18-29 years in good health and CMV-seronegative. Sequenced input: PBMCs. The chain recombines TRBV27 with TRBJ2-5; 11 positions match TRBD2. The CDR3 sequence is CASSLRLAGRETQYF. CDR3 coding DNA: TGTGCCAGCAGTTTACGACTAGCGGGAAGGGAGACCCAGTACTTC.